Listed below are T cell receptor beta chains from one sample, sequenced in a study of blood T cell repertoires in COVID-19. The method was immunoSEQ multiplex PCR; TCRdb's version includes in-frame clones alone and lacks a portion of them. This sample carries about 220,000 clones, 80% to 90% of them seen once, and the ten largest clones take over 3%. The sample comprised PBMCs or T cells enriched from blood (not recorded which). The source is a woman between 40 and 55 years old with acute COVID-19. The CDR3 runs from the conserved cysteine through the conserved F or W. The D gene is left open where the match is weak. Not all rows give a size; the values are once, few, many and, for expanded clones, a class.

DNA | CDR3 | size | D | J | V
TGTGCCAGCAGTTTTAGATGGGCGCGGGCCCAGTACTTC | CASSFRWARAQYF | . | . | TRBJ2-5 | TRBV28
TGTGCCAGCAGCCGGGCCGGGACAGCTAACTATGGCTACACCTTC | CASSRAGTANYGYTF | . | TRBD1 | TRBJ1-2 | TRBV7-2
TGTGCCAGCAGCCCGACAGGGTCAGCAAACACCATATATTTT | CASSPTGSANTIYF | . | TRBD1 | TRBJ1-3 | TRBV7-9
TGTGCCAGCAGTACCTACAGGGGAGACAATGAGCAGTTCTTC | CASSTYRGDNEQFF | once | TRBD1 | TRBJ2-1 | TRBV27
TGCGCCAGCAACGGAGACACCGGGGAGCTGTTTTTT | CASNGDTGELFF | . | . | TRBJ2-2 | TRBV5-1
TGTGCCAGCAGTTTAGGTTCTTACAATGAGCAGTTCTTC | CASSLGSYNEQFF | . | . | TRBJ2-1 | TRBV12-3/TRBV12-4
TGTGCCAGCAGCTTACGGGGGGCGAACACTGAAGCTTTCTTT | CASSLRGANTEAFF | . | . | TRBJ1-1 | TRBV7-3
TGTGCCAGCAGCGTAGCTTCCCGGGACAGGGAGGGGTGGCGCTATGGCTACACCTTC | CASSVASRDREGWRYGYTF | . | TRBD1 | TRBJ1-2 | TRBV9
TGTGCCAGTAGTATAGGGCCAGGGTCGGTCGAGCAGTACTTC | CASSIGPGSVEQYF | once | . | TRBJ2-7 | TRBV19
TGTGCCAGCAGCTTATCTCTATTTGGCTACACCTTC | CASSLSLFGYTF | . | . | TRBJ1-2 | TRBV7-9
TGTGCCACCAGCAGGGGGGGACTAGCGGACAATGAGCAGTTCTTC | CATSRGGLADNEQFF | . | TRBD2 | TRBJ2-1 | TRBV15
TGTGCCAGCAGTCCGCGACAGGGGGCAGGGTATGGCTACACCTTC | CASSPRQGAGYGYTF | . | TRBD1 | TRBJ1-2 | TRBV27
TGTGCCAGCAGCCAGGGGCCATATCAGCCCCAGCATTTT | CASSQGPYQPQHF | . | . | TRBJ1-5 | TRBV27
TGTGCCAGCAGCGCGATGTCAGGGATCACTGAAGCTTTCTTT | CASSAMSGITEAFF | . | . | TRBJ1-1 | TRBV9
TGTGCCAGCAGCCGACCTTTCGCATCGGGTATCCGCCGTTTGGGCTACACCTTC | CASSRPFASGIRRLGYTF | . | . | TRBJ1-2 | TRBV11-2
TGTGCCAGCAGTACGACAGGGGGCAACTATGGCTACACCTTC | CASSTTGGNYGYTF | . | TRBD1 | TRBJ1-2 | TRBV6-5
TGTGCCAGTAGTGGGACAGGGATGAGCAATCAGCCCCAGCATTTT | CASSGTGMSNQPQHF | . | TRBD1 | TRBJ1-5 | TRBV19
TGTGCCAGTAGTATAGCGCAGTCATACGAGCAGTACTTC | CASSIAQSYEQYF | . | . | TRBJ2-7 | TRBV19
TGTGCCAGCAGCTACCGTCGACCCGGGGTTTCGGATACGCAGTATTTT | CASSYRRPGVSDTQYF | . | . | TRBJ2-3 | TRBV11-2
TGTGCCTGGAGTCCGGGGTCCCCCACAGATACGCAGTATTTT | CAWSPGSPTDTQYF | . | . | TRBJ2-3 | TRBV30
TGTGCCAGCAGCCAAGAATGGGGCGGGGGGCGAATTACTAGCACAGATACGCAGTATTTT | CASSQEWGGGRITSTDTQYF | . | TRBD2 | TRBJ2-3 | TRBV3-1/TRBV3-2
TGTGCCAGTACCAGGACAGGGAACCCTGGGTATGGCTACACCTTC | CASTRTGNPGYGYTF | . | TRBD1 | TRBJ1-2 | TRBV19
TGTGCCAGCTCGCGTAAGGGGGACTATGGCTACACCTTC | CASSRKGDYGYTF | few | . | TRBJ1-2 | TRBV18